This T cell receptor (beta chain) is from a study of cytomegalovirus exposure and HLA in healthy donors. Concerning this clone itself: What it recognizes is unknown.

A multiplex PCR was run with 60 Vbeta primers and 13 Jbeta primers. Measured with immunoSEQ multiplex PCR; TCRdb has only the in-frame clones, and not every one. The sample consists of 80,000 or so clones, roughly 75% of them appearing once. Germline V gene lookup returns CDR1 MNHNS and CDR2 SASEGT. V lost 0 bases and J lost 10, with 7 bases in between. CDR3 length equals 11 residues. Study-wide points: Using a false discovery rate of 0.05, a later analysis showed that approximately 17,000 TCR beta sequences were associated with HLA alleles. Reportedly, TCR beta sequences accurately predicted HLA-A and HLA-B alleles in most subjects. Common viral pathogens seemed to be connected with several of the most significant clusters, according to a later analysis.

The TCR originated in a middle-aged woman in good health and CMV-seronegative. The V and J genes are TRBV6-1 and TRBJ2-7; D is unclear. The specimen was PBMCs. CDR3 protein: CASSEAAVQYF. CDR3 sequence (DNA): TGTGCCAGCAGTGAAGCGGCGGTTCAGTACTTC.